The clone carrying this T cell receptor (beta chain) was picked up many times. The data originate from a study of early T cells in non-severe SARS-CoV-2 infection. Study background: Unsorted whole-blood RNA was sequenced in bulk, leaving chains unpaired.

Unique molecular identifiers tagged individual cDNA molecules. TCRdb re-derived calls from the 5' RACE reads in MiXCR, one entry per CDR3 protein. The sample yields around 61,000 distinct CDR3 sequences, over 10% seen once. Trimming removed 6 bases at V and 0 bases at J, with 14 bases between. Germline-derived CDR1 and CDR2 are DFQATT and SNEGSKA (reference sequence). The CDR3 is 14 residues long. The TCR originated in an adult who was a healthcare worker with PCR-confirmed SARS-CoV-2 infection or an uninfected control (not recorded which). Sequenced material: whole blood. The chain carries TRBV20-1 and TRBJ1-1, with D perhaps TRBD1 (5 bases). The CDR3: CSATKGLMNTEAFF. CDR3 nucleotide sequence: TGCAGTGCAACCAAGGGACTCATGAACACTGAAGCTTTCTTT.